This is a list of T cell receptor beta chains from one sample in a study of T cell repertoires in aging, cancer and after chemotherapy. One entry per CDR3 protein results from TCRdb running MiXCR on the multiplex PCR reads. The data hold roughly 4,500 distinct CDR3 sequences, with 39% observed a single time. The sequencing input was blood. The receptor source for this set is a human donor with a blood cancer. The CDR3 runs from the conserved cysteine through the conserved F or W.

v_gene: TRBV30; j_gene: TRBJ2-7; CDR3aa: CAWSRDPSMEQYF
v_gene: TRBV30; j_gene: TRBJ1-6; CDR3aa: CAWSPYAGAGILSPLHF
v_gene: TRBV5-6; j_gene: TRBJ1-4; CDR3aa: CASSFVPMTNEKLFF
v_gene: TRBV19; j_gene: TRBJ1-3; CDR3aa: CASSIKLQGAPNTIYF
v_gene: TRBV12-3/TRBV12-4; j_gene: TRBJ1-1; CDR3aa: CASSLQGLNTEAFF
v_gene: TRBV6-5; j_gene: TRBJ2-2; CDR3aa: CASRGAGELFF
v_gene: TRBV6-4; j_gene: TRBJ2-3; CDR3aa: CASSEVGGDTQYF
v_gene: TRBV7-6; j_gene: TRBJ2-3; CDR3aa: CASTGTASPDTQYF
v_gene: TRBV14; j_gene: TRBJ2-5; CDR3aa: CASSQANLQETQYF
v_gene: TRBV5-5; j_gene: TRBJ1-2; CDR3aa: CASSPWGQGGYGYTF
v_gene: TRBV24-1; j_gene: TRBJ2-1; CDR3aa: CATSDPGTGGGNEQFF
v_gene: TRBV7-9; j_gene: TRBJ1-2; CDR3aa: CASSLEGLAYYGYTF
v_gene: TRBV5-1; j_gene: TRBJ2-3; CDR3aa: CASSPSALPDTQYF
v_gene: TRBV19; j_gene: TRBJ2-2; CDR3aa: CASSSVLADSGELFF
v_gene: TRBV29-1; j_gene: TRBJ2-2; CDR3aa: CSVERRGRNTGELFF
v_gene: TRBV19; j_gene: TRBJ2-6; CDR3aa: CASRGGFGTGLRGGANVLTF
v_gene: TRBV7-6; j_gene: TRBJ2-1; CDR3aa: CASSFGGYNEQFF
v_gene: TRBV7-2; j_gene: TRBJ2-1; CDR3aa: CASRGIAGAGEQFF
v_gene: TRBV6-6; j_gene: TRBJ2-7; CDR3aa: CASSYSTSGRAHEQYF
v_gene: TRBV6-6; j_gene: TRBJ2-7; CDR3aa: CASRGTSYEQYF
v_gene: TRBV12-3/TRBV12-4; j_gene: TRBJ1-1; CDR3aa: CASRRDSYTEAFF
v_gene: TRBV19; j_gene: TRBJ2-5; CDR3aa: CASSPGRGQRVETQYF
v_gene: TRBV6-5; j_gene: TRBJ2-7; CDR3aa: CASRGGAESSYEQYF
v_gene: TRBV19; j_gene: TRBJ2-1; CDR3aa: CASSIAAGTSGSHEQFF
v_gene: TRBV6-5; j_gene: TRBJ2-3; CDR3aa: CASSLGTIGTDTQYF
v_gene: TRBV11-1; j_gene: TRBJ2-5; CDR3aa: CASSFRGRASETQYF
v_gene: TRBV6-6; j_gene: TRBJ2-3; CDR3aa: CASSYRRRGKSDTQYF
v_gene: TRBV7-9; j_gene: TRBJ2-1; CDR3aa: CASSLRPSGAYNEQFF
v_gene: TRBV18; j_gene: TRBJ2-2; CDR3aa: CASSPGTDGGELFF
v_gene: TRBV30; j_gene: TRBJ1-1; CDR3aa: CAWSVRVGTEAFF
v_gene: TRBV6-1; j_gene: TRBJ2-7; CDR3aa: CASSYSGEHYF
v_gene: TRBV6-5; j_gene: TRBJ2-2; CDR3aa: CASSWTTNTGELFF
v_gene: TRBV27; j_gene: TRBJ1-5; CDR3aa: CASSLSMGYNQPQHF
v_gene: TRBV27; j_gene: TRBJ2-1; CDR3aa: CASSLSGRGSGGNEQFF
v_gene: TRBV19; j_gene: TRBJ2-7; CDR3aa: CASSIGQGEQYF
v_gene: TRBV6-1; j_gene: TRBJ2-2; CDR3aa: CASSEWVAGQIF
v_gene: TRBV19; j_gene: TRBJ2-7; CDR3aa: CASRVGGGTYEQYF
v_gene: TRBV20-1; j_gene: TRBJ2-1; CDR3aa: CSARSGVAGVNEQFF
v_gene: TRBV6-5; j_gene: TRBJ1-1; CDR3aa: CASSYDRGRLAFF
v_gene: TRBV12-3/TRBV12-4; j_gene: TRBJ2-1; CDR3aa: CASSLGLSVEQFF
v_gene: TRBV19; j_gene: TRBJ1-5; CDR3aa: CASSINPPGNQPQHF
v_gene: TRBV19; j_gene: TRBJ1-5; CDR3aa: CASSMVNRGFGQPQHF
v_gene: TRBV27; j_gene: TRBJ1-2; CDR3aa: CASSFLRGSTNYGYTF
v_gene: TRBV7-6; j_gene: TRBJ2-2; CDR3aa: CASSLQLAGSGELFF
v_gene: TRBV19; j_gene: TRBJ1-4; CDR3aa: CAASKLGQGSEKLFF
v_gene: TRBV5-1; j_gene: TRBJ2-1; CDR3aa: CASSLPGVGWAYNQQFF
v_gene: TRBV19; j_gene: TRBJ2-2; CDR3aa: CASSIPSRSAGELFF
v_gene: TRBV15; j_gene: TRBJ1-6; CDR3aa: CATSRGPAGPLGGSPLHF
v_gene: TRBV27; j_gene: TRBJ1-2; CDR3aa: CASRRGTLYGYTF
v_gene: TRBV5-4; j_gene: TRBJ2-1; CDR3aa: CAQGGAGDPYNEQFF
v_gene: TRBV11-1; j_gene: TRBJ2-5; CDR3aa: CASSVKDPETQYF
v_gene: TRBV18; j_gene: TRBJ1-5; CDR3aa: CASSESGASNQPQHF
v_gene: TRBV6-5; j_gene: TRBJ2-7; CDR3aa: CASSSSGLAGRYEQYF
v_gene: TRBV7-9; j_gene: TRBJ2-1; CDR3aa: CASSLALSGDYNEQFF
v_gene: TRBV12-3/TRBV12-4; j_gene: TRBJ2-2; CDR3aa: CASGSPQGETGELFF
v_gene: TRBV12-5; j_gene: TRBJ2-3; CDR3aa: CASGLGLLTDTQYF
v_gene: TRBV18; j_gene: TRBJ2-7; CDR3aa: CASSLDRSSYEQYF
v_gene: TRBV12-3/TRBV12-4; j_gene: TRBJ1-2; CDR3aa: CASSLRNPRGGYTF